This T cell receptor beta chain was found in a study of cytomegalovirus exposure and HLA in healthy donors. Study results and caveats: Productive rates of about 87% or about 30% were seen for most TCR beta V segments in an earlier analysis. In a later analysis, productive TCRs from donors in an Asian-associated ancestry cluster reportedly carried fewer N-insertions than the cohort mean.

Concerning this clone itself: As yet, its antigen is unknown.

CDR1 is LNHDA and CDR2 is SQIVND in the germline V gene (reference sequence). V was cut by 2 bases and J by 4 bases, with 14 bases left in between. This CDR3 has 15 amino acids. PCR amplification relied on 60 Vbeta primers (plus 13 Jbeta primers). TCRdb's copy holds only in-frame clones and misses some; the assay was immunoSEQ multiplex PCR. The table counts roughly 78,000 clones; about 0.83% lies in the top ten. This chain joins TRBV19 and TRBJ1-1; no firm D call. The sequenced sample was PBMCs. This receptor was obtained from a boy younger than 18 in good health and CMV-seronegative. The CDR3: CASSISPWASTEAFF. CDR3 in DNA: TGTGCCAGTAGTATATCGCCCTGGGCCAGCACTGAAGCTTTCTTT.